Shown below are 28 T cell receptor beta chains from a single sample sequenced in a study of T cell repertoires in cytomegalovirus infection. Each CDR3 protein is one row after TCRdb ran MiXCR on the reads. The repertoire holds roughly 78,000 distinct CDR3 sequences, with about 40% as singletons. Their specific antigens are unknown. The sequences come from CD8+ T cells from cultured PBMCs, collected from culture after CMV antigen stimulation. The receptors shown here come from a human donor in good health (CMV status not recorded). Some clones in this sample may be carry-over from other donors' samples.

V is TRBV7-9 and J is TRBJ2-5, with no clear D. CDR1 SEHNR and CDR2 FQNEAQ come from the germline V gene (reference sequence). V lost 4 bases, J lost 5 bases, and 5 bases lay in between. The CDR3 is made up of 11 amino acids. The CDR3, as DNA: TGTGCCAGCAGCTCCCGGGAGACCCAGTACTTC. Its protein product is CASSSRETQYF.

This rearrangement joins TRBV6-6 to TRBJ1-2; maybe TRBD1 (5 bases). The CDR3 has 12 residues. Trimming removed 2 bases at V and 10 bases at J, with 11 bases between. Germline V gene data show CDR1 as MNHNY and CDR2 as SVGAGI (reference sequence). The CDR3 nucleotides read TGTGCCAGCAGTTACGGTCAGGGTCTCTACACCTTC. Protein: CASSYGQGLYTF.

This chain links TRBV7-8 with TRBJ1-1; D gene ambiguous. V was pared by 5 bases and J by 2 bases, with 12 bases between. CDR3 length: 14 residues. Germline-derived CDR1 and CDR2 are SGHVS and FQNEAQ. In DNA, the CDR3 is TGTGCCAGCAGCCCACCCAACTATAACACTGAAGCTTTCTTT. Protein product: CASSPPNYNTEAFF.

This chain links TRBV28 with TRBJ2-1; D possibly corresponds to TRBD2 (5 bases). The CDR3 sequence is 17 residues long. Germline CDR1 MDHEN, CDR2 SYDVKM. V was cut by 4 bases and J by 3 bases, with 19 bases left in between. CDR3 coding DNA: TGTGCCAGCAGTTCCCCGAGGACTTTCCCTATCTACAATGAGCAGTTCTTC. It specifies CASSSPRTFPIYNEQFF.

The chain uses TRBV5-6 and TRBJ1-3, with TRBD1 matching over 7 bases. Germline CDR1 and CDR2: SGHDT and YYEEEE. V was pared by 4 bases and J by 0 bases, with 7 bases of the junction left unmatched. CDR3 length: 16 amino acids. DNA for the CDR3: TGTGCCAGCAGCCAGGGGGTCCTCCTCTCTGGAAACACCATATATTTT. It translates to CASSQGVLLSGNTIYF.

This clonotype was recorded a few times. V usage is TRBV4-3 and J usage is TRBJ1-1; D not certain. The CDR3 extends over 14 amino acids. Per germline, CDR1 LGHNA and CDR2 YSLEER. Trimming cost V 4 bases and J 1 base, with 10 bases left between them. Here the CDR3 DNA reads TGCGCCAGCAGCCTTAATACGGGGAACACTGAAGCTTTCTTT. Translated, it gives CASSLNTGNTEAFF.

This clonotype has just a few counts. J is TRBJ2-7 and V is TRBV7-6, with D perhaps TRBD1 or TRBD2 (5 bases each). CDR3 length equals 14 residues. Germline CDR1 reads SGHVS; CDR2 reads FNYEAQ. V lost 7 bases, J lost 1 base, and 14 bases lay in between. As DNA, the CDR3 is TGTGCCAGCACCGATGGGACGGTGTCCTACGAGCAGTACTTC. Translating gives CASTDGTVSYEQYF.

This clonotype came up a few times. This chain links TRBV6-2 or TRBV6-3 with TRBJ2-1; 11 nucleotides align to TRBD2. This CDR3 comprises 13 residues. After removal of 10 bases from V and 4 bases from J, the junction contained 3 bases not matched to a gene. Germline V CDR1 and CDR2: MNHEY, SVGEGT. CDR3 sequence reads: CATLAGGYNEQFF. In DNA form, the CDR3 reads TGTGCCACCCTAGCGGGGGGTTACAATGAGCAGTTCTTC.

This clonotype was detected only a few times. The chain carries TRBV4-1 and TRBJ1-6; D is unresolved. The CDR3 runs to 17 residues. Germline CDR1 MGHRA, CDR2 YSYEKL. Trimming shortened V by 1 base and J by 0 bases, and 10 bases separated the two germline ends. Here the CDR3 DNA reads TGCGCCAGCAGCCAAGGGGCCCTGAGCTCCTATAATTCACCCCTCCACTTT. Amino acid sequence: CASSQGALSSYNSPLHF.

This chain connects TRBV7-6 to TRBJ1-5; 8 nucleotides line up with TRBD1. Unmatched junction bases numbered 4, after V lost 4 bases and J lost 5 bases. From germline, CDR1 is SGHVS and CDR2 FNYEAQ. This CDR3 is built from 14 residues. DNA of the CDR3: TGTGCCAGCAGCTCGACAGGGGCGGATCAGCCCCAGCATTTT. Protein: CASSSTGADQPQHF.

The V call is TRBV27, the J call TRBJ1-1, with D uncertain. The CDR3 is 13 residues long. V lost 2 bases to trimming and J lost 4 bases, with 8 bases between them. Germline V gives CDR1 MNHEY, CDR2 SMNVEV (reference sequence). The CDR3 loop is CASSLGMGTEAFF. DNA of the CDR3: TGTGCCAGCAGTTTAGGTATGGGCACTGAAGCTTTCTTT.

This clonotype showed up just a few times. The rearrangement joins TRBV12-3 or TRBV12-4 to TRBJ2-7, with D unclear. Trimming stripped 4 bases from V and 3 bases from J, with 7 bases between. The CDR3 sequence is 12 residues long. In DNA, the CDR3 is TGTGCCAGCAGTTCACGGGTCTACGAGCAGTACTTC. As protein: CASSSRVYEQYF.

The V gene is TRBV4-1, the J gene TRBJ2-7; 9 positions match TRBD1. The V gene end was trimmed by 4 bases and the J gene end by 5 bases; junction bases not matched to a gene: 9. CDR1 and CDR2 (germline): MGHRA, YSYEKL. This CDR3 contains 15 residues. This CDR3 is CASSPEGTGFNEQYF. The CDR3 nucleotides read TGCGCCAGCAGCCCCGAGGGGACAGGGTTCAACGAGCAGTACTTC.

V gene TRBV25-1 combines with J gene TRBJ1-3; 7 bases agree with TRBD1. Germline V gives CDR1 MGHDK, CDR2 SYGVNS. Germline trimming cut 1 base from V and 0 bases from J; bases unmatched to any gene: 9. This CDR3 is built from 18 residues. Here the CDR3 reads CASSEFFPDRFSGNTIYF. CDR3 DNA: TGTGCCAGCAGTGAATTTTTTCCGGACAGGTTCTCTGGAAACACCATATATTTT.

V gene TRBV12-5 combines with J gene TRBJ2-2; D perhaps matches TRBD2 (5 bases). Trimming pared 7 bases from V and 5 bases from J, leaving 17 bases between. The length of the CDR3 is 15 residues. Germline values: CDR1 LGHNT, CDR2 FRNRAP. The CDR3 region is CASEAAAVSTGELFF. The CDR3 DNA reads TGTGCTAGTGAAGCGGCCGCCGTGTCTACCGGGGAGCTGTTTTTT.

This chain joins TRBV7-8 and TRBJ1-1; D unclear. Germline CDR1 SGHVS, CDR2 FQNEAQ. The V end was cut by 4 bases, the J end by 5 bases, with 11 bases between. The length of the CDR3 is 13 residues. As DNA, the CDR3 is TGTGCCAGCAGCTCCCTCTTTGGGACTGAAGCTTTCTTT. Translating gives CASSSLFGTEAFF.

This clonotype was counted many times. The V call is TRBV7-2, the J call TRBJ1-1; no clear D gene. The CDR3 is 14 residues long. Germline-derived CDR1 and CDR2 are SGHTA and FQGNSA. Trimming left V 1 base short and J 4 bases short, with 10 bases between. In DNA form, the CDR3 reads TGTGCCAGCAGCTTAGGGTCCCCACCCACTGAAGCTTTCTTT. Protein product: CASSLGSPPTEAFF.

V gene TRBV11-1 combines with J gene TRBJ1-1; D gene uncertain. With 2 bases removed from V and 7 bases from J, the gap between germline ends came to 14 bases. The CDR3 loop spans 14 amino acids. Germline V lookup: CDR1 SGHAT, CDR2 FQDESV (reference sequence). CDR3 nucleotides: TGTGCCAGCAGCTTATCTGTGGACTTCCGTGAAGCTTTCTTT. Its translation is CASSLSVDFREAFF.

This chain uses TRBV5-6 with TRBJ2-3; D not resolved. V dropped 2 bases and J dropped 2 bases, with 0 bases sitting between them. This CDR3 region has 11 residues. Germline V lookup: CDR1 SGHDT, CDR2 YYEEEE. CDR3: CASSFTDTQYF. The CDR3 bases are TGTGCCAGCAGCTTCACAGATACGCAGTATTTT.

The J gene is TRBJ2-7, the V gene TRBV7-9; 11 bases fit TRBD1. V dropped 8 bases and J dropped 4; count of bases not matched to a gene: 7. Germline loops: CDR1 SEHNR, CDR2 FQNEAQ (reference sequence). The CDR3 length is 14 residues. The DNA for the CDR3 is TGTGCCAGCCAAGGACAGGGGGCAAGGTACGAGCAGTACTTC. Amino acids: CASQGQGARYEQYF. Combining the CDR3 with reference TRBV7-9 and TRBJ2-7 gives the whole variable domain DTGVSQNPRHKITKRGQNVTFRCDPISEHNRLYWYRQTLGQGPEFLTYFQNEAQLEKSRLLSDRFSAERPKGSFSTLEIQRTEQGDSAMYLCASQGQGARYEQYFGPGTRLTVT.

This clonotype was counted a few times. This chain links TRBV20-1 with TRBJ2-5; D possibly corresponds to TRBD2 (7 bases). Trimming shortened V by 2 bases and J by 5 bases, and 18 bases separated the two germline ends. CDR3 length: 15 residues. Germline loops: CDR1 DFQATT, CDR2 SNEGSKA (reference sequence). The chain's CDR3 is CSARPPIGGAETQYF. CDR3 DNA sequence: TGCAGTGCTAGACCCCCGATTGGGGGGGCGGAGACCCAGTACTTC.

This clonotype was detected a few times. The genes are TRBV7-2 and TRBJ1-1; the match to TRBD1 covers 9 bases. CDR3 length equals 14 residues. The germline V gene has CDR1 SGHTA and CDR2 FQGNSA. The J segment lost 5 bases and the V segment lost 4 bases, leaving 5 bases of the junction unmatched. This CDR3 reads CASSWGQGMTEAFF. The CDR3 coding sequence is TGTGCCAGCAGCTGGGGACAGGGAATGACTGAAGCTTTCTTT.

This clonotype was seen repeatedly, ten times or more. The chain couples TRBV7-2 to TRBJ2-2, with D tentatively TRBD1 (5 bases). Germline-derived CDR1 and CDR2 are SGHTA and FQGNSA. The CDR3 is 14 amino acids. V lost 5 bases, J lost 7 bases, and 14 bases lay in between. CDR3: CASSARQTVGELFF. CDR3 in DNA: TGTGCCAGCAGCGCTCGACAGACCGTCGGGGAGCTGTTTTTT.

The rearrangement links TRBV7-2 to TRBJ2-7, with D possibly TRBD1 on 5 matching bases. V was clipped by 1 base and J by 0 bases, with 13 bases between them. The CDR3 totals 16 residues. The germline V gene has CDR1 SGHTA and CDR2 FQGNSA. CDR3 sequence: CASSLETGSPSYEQYF. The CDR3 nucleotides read TGTGCCAGCAGCTTAGAAACAGGTTCCCCCTCCTACGAGCAGTACTTC.

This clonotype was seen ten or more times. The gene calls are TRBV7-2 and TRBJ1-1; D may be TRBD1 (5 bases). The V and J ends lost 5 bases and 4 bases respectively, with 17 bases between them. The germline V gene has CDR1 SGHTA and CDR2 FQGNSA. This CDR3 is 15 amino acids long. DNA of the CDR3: TGTGCCAGCAGCGCGGAAACATCCAGGGCCACTGAAGCTTTCTTT. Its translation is CASSAETSRATEAFF.

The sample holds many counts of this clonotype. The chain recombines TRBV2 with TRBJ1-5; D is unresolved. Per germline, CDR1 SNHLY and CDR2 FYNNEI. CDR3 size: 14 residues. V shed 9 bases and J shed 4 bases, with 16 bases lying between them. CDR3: CASWTGGGNQPQHF. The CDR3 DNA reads TGTGCCAGTTGGACGGGAGGAGGAAATCAGCCCCAGCATTTT.

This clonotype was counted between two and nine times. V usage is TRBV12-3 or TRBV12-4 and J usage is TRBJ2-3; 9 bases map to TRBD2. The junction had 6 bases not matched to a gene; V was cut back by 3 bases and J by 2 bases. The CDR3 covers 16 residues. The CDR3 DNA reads TGTGCCAGCAGTTTTGGACTAGCGAAACACACAGATACGCAGTATTTT. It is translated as CASSFGLAKHTDTQYF.

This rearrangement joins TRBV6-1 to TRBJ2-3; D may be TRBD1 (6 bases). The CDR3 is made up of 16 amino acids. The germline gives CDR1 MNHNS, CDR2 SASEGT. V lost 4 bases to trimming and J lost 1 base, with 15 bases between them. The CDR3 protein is CASSGPVQGRTDTQYF. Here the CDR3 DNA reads TGTGCCAGCAGTGGCCCCGTCCAGGGGCGCACAGATACGCAGTATTTT.